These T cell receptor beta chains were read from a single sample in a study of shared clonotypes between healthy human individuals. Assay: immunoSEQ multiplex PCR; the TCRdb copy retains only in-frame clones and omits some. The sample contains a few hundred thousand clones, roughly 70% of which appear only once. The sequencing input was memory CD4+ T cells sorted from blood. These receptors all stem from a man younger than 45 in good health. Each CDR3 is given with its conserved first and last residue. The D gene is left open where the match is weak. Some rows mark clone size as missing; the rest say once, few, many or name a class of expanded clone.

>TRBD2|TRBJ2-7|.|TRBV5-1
CASSLERPGLAGALGSYEQYF
TGCGCCAGCAGCTTGGAGAGACCGGGACTAGCGGGAGCGCTAGGCTCCTACGAGCAGTACTTC
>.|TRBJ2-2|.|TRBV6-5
CASTQGQNTGELFF
TGTGCCAGCACCCAGGGACAGAACACCGGGGAGCTGTTTTTT
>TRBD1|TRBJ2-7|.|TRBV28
CASSLFRDRGHEQYF
TGTGCCAGCAGTTTATTTCGGGACAGGGGGCATGAGCAGTACTTC
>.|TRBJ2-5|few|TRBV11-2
CASSLDGGGTQYF
TGTGCCAGCAGCTTAGACGGAGGGGGGACCCAGTACTTC
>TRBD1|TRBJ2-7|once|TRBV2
CASSGQGREQYF
TGTGCCAGCAGTGGACAGGGCCGGGAGCAGTACTTC
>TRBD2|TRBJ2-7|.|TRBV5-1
CASSRGVAGGSSYEQYF
TGCGCCAGCAGCCGGGGGGTAGCGGGAGGGAGCTCCTACGAGCAGTACTTC
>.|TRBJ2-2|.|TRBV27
CASSIQGLGGELFF
TGTGCCAGCAGTATACAGGGTCTTGGGGGGGAGCTGTTTTTT
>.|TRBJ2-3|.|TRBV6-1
CASTPPTDTQYF
TGTGCCAGCACCCCCCCCACAGATACGCAGTATTTT
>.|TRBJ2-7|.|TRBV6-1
CASSLDRSSYEQYF
TGTGCCAGCAGCCTGGACAGAAGCTCCTACGAGCAGTACTTC
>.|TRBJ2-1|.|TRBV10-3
CAISEFLYNEQFF
TGTGCCATCAGTGAGTTCTTGTACAATGAGCAGTTCTTC
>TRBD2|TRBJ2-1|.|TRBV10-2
CASSGTSGSPEQFF
TGCGCCAGCAGTGGGACTAGCGGGAGTCCTGAGCAGTTCTTC
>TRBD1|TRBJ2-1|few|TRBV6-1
CASSPQTGGYNEQFF
TGTGCCAGCAGTCCCCAGACAGGGGGCTACAATGAGCAGTTCTTC
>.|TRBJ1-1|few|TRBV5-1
CASSLDINTEAFF
TGCGCCAGCAGCTTGGACATCAACACTGAAGCTTTCTTT
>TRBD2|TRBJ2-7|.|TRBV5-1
CASSQGTSSYEQYF
TGCGCCAGCAGCCAGGGGACTAGCTCCTACGAGCAGTACTTC
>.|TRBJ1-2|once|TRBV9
CASSQAVGDYGYTF
TGTGCCAGCAGCCAAGCGGTGGGGGACTATGGCTACACCTTC
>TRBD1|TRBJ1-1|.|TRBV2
CASSEALDRVSFF
TGTGCCAGCAGTGAAGCCTTGGACAGGGTTTCTTTCTTT
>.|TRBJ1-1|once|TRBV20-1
CRSTLNTEAFF
TGCAGATCTACACTGAACACTGAAGCTTTCTTT
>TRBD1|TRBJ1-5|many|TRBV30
CAWRDRVRNQPQHF
TGTGCCTGGAGAGACAGGGTTCGGAATCAGCCCCAGCATTTT
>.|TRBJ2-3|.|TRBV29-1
CSVEIASDTQYF
TGCAGCGTTGAGATAGCATCGGATACGCAGTATTTT
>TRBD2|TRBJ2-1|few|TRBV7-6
CASSTPGLAAEQFF
TGTGCCAGCAGCACACCGGGACTAGCTGCTGAGCAGTTCTTC
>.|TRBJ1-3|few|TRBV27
CASKRHSGNTIYF
TGTGCCAGCAAACGGCACTCTGGAAACACCATATATTTT
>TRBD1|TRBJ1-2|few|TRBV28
CASSLLTGDTYGYTF
TGTGCCAGCAGTTTGTTGACAGGGGACACCTATGGCTACACCTTC
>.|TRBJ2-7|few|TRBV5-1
CASSLGQVSYEQYF
TGCGCCAGCAGCTTGGGACAGGTTTCCTACGAGCAGTACTTC
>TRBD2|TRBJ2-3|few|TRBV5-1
CASSFSGSGTDTQYF
TGCGCCAGCAGCTTCAGCGGGAGTGGCACAGATACGCAGTATTTT
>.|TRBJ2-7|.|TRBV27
CASSLVGPSYEQYF
TGTGCCAGCAGTTTAGTCGGGCCAAGCTACGAGCAGTACTTC
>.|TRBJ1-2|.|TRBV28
CASSPRARYGYTF
TGTGCCAGCAGTCCCAGGGCCCGATATGGCTACACCTTC
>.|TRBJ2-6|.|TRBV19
CASTSPGFSGANVLTF
TGTGCCAGTACGTCCCCAGGGTTCTCTGGGGCCAACGTCCTGACTTTC